A single T cell receptor (beta chain) is shown here with its context. Antigen: not known. The PCR employed 60 Vbeta primers together with 13 Jbeta primers. Assay used: immunoSEQ multiplex PCR; TCRdb lists only in-frame clones, some missing. The profile shows roughly 67,000 clones, 65% to 85% of them singletons. The source of the sample is a study of cytomegalovirus exposure and HLA in healthy donors. General observations from the study: Analyzed later, association rates of TCRs varied across HLA loci, with DRB1 most and HLA-C fewest.

The CDR3 has 12 residues. V lost 3 bases to trimming and J lost 2 bases, with 4 bases between them. Germline V gene data show CDR1 as KGHSH and CDR2 as LQKENI. Sequencing used PBMCs. This chain uses TRBV18 with TRBJ1-1, with D hard to call. The receptor's source is a young woman in good health and CMV-seronegative. This chain's CDR3 is CASSPTNTEAFF. The CDR3 DNA reads TGTGCCAGCTCACCGACAAACACTGAAGCTTTCTTT. Together with reference TRBV18 and TRBJ1-1, the CDR3 gives the full variable domain: NAGVMQNPRHLVRRRGQEARLRCSPMKGHSHVYWYRQLPEEGLKFMVYLQKENIIDESGMPKERFSAEFPKEGPSILRIQQVVRGDSAAYFCASSPTNTEAFFGQGTRLTVV.